The next 27 T cell receptor beta chains were all read from a single sample in a study of regulatory T cells in long-lasting Graves disease. Library construction for TCR beta used iRepertoire HTBI primers and Arm-PCR of CDR3 regions. TCRdb re-analysed the multiplex PCR reads in MiXCR, keeping a single row per CDR3 protein. This repertoire shows a few hundred thousand distinct CDR3 sequences, 13% found once; its top ten account for 10%. Time point reported: newly diagnosed GD, antithyroid drugs for less than 3 months. The TCR library used RNA extracted from PBMCs. This sample also appeared in a second study, on T cells in Graves' hyperthyroidism and ophthalmopathy.

Source: peripheral blood mononuclear cells (PBMCs), taken at new diagnosis, from a patient treated with antithyroid drugs. The receptors originated from a man aged 25-40 years with Graves disease.

This clonotype was seen ten or more times. The chain carries TRBV7-3 and TRBJ2-3; 9 bases match TRBD2. J gave up 3 bases and V 4 bases, and 14 bases lay outside the gene matches. The CDR3 is 18 residues long. In germline, CDR1 is SGHTA, CDR2 FQGTGA. The CDR3 DNA reads TGTGCCAGCAGCTCCTTGGCCGTTGGCGGGAGGGCGACAGATACGCAGTATTTT. It translates to CASSSLAVGGRATDTQYF.

The rearrangement uses TRBV3-1 and TRBJ1-3, with 7 bases fitting TRBD1. Germline assignment: CDR1 LGHDT and CDR2 YNNKEL (reference sequence). J was trimmed by 4 bases and V by 4 bases; bases with no gene match: 7. The CDR3 has 15 amino acids. The CDR3 DNA follows: TGTGCCAGCAGCCTATATGACAGGGAAGGAAACACCATATATTTT. It yields the protein CASSLYDREGNTIYF.

This clonotype showed up many times. This sequence joins TRBV6-5 and TRBJ2-1; 10 bases match TRBD1. The CDR3 is made up of 18 amino acids. CDR1 is MNHEY and CDR2 is SVGAGI in the germline V gene. With V trimmed by 0 bases and J by 7 bases, 12 bases remained unmatched. The CDR3 here is CASSYSRGGQGGRNEQFF. CDR3 DNA: TGTGCCAGCAGTTACTCGAGGGGTGGACAGGGGGGGAGGAATGAGCAGTTCTTC.

V usage is TRBV27 and J usage is TRBJ2-7, with 7 bases lining up with TRBD1. The CDR3 totals 15 residues. CDR1 and CDR2 (germline): MNHEY, SMNVEV (reference sequence). The V and J ends lost 6 bases and 0 bases, in that order; junction bases with no gene match: 8. The CDR3 bases are TGTGCCAGCAGCCGGACAGGCGCCCTCTCCTACGAGCAGTACTTC. It is translated as CASSRTGALSYEQYF.

This clonotype showed up just once. The CDR3: CAGGRSSGANVLTF. In nucleotides, the CDR3 is TGTGCCGGCGGGCGTAGCTCTGGGGCCAACGTCCTGACTTTC. The rearrangement links TRBV30 to TRBJ2-6; maybe TRBD2 (5 bases). Trimming shortened V by 8 bases and J by 0 bases, and 11 bases separated the two germline ends. The CDR3 length is 14 residues. Germline CDR1 GTSNPN, CDR2 SVGIG (reference sequence).

This clonotype was counted ten times or more. The chain recombines TRBV12-3 or TRBV12-4 with TRBJ1-1; D is undetermined. Trimming shortened V by 7 bases and J by 8 bases, and 17 bases separated the two germline ends. The CDR3 has 13 residues. For the CDR3, the DNA is TGTGCCAGCACCTCGAGGCGAACCCGGGAAGCTTTCTTT. Translating it yields CASTSRRTREAFF.

This clonotype showed up just a few times. The chain has TRBV4-1 and TRBJ1-4; D unresolved. The CDR3 spans 16 residues. CDR1 and CDR2 (germline): MGHRA, YSYEKL. The ends were cut back, 3 bases at V and 5 bases at J, with 16 bases in the middle. The CDR3 spells CASSHARRGLNEKLFF. The CDR3 nucleotides are TGCGCCAGCAGCCACGCCCGACGAGGACTAAATGAAAAACTGTTTTTT.

Many counts were recorded for this clonotype. The V call is TRBV6-1, the J call TRBJ2-3; unclear D gene. Looked up from germline, CDR1 is MNHNS and CDR2 is SASEGT. CDR3 length: 13 residues. V was clipped by 4 bases and J by 1 base, with 6 bases between them. CDR3 bases: TGTGCCAGCAGTGGAAGGGGCACAGATACGCAGTATTTT. Amino acid sequence: CASSGRGTDTQYF.

This clonotype was found many times. This rearrangement joins TRBV29-1 to TRBJ2-1, with 12 nucleotides matching TRBD2. Germline loops: CDR1 SQVTM, CDR2 ANQGSEA. After removal of 6 bases from V and 3 bases from J, the junction contained 12 bases not matched to a gene. The CDR3 is 17 residues long. Here the CDR3 reads CSVLAGGSWSHYNEQFF. The CDR3, as DNA: TGCAGCGTCCTAGCGGGAGGGTCGTGGAGCCACTACAATGAGCAGTTCTTC.

J is TRBJ2-4 and V is TRBV3-1; the match to TRBD1 covers 7 bases. Germline trimming cut 6 bases from V and 12 bases from J; bases unmatched to any gene: 5. The CDR3 length is 11 residues. Germline assignment: CDR1 LGHDT and CDR2 YNNKEL (reference sequence). The CDR3 here is CASSSGTAQYF. As DNA, the CDR3 is TGTGCCAGCAGTAGTGGGACAGCTCAGTACTTC. Filled out from reference TRBV3-1 and TRBJ2-4, the complete variable domain reads DTAVSQTPKYLVTQMGNDKSIKCEQNLGHDTMYWYKQDSKKFLKIMFSYNNKELIINETVPNRFSPKSPDKAHLNLHINSLELGDSAVYFCASSSGTAQYFGAGTRLSVL.

Many counts were recorded for this clonotype. The CDR3 DNA follows: TGTGCCAGCAGTCTGGCGGGACAGGTTACCCCGGAAGCTTTCTTT. This gives the protein CASSLAGQVTPEAFF. V gene TRBV6-1 combines with J gene TRBJ1-1; TRBD1 agrees at 8 bases. The CDR3 length is 15 residues. CDR1 MNHNS and CDR2 SASEGT come from the germline V gene. The ends lost 5 bases at V and 8 bases at J; junction bases unmatched: 13.

This clonotype was observed many times. The genes are TRBV12-5 and TRBJ2-7; D uncertain. V was pared by 3 bases and J by 3 bases, with 27 bases between. The CDR3 is 19 residues long. In germline, CDR1 is LGHNT, CDR2 FRNRAP. The CDR3, as DNA: TGTGCTAGTGGTTTTTCCTTTTCCCTGAGTAGCAGTAACGACTACGAGCAGTACTTC. Protein sequence: CASGFSFSLSSSNDYEQYF.

This clonotype was counted a few times. The chain carries TRBV27 and TRBJ2-4, with no clear D. Germline V lookup: CDR1 MNHEY, CDR2 SMNVEV (reference sequence). V lost 4 bases, J lost 0 bases, and 13 bases lay in between. This CDR3 has 16 residues. The CDR3 DNA reads as TGTGCCAGCAGTTCTTCCCCGACCCTAGCCAAAAACATTCAGTACTTC. Encoded protein: CASSSSPTLAKNIQYF.

The table lists this clonotype with many counts. This chain links TRBV7-2 with TRBJ2-7; D unresolved. The CDR3 is made up of 12 amino acids. CDR1 is SGHTA and CDR2 is FQGNSA in the germline V gene. V shed 1 base and J shed 5 bases, with 6 bases lying between them. This CDR3 is CASSLVVDEQYF. DNA of the CDR3: TGTGCCAGCAGCTTAGTAGTAGACGAGCAGTACTTC.

The count of this clonotype is one. The chain links TRBV6-2 or TRBV6-3 to TRBJ2-1; D ambiguous. The tail of the sequence fits TRBJ2-5 better, so the J call may be wrong. Germline CDR1 MNHEY, CDR2 SVGEGT. The CDR3 runs to 12 residues. CDR3 coding DNA: TGTGCCAGCAGTTACATACAGGAGACCCAGTACTTC. It translates to CASSYIQETQYF.

In this sample, this clonotype turned up many times. The chain has TRBV2 and TRBJ2-1, with 10 positions matching TRBD2. Trimming removed 7 bases from V and 5 bases from J; junction bases left unmatched: 5. The CDR3 extends over 14 amino acids. CDR1 and CDR2 from the germline V gene are SNHLY and FYNNEI. CDR3 region: CASKGLAGDNEQFF. The DNA of the CDR3 is TGTGCCAGCAAGGGTCTAGCGGGAGACAATGAGCAGTTCTTC.

V and J are TRBV6-1 and TRBJ2-3; 8 positions agree with TRBD2. This CDR3 contains 16 residues. Germline values: CDR1 MNHNS, CDR2 SASEGT. The trim removed 7 bases at V and 5 bases at J, leaving 14 bases unmatched. The CDR3, as DNA: TGTGCCAGCAATCCAATGGAGCGGGAGTGGGGAGATACGCAGTATTTT. Its translation is CASNPMEREWGDTQYF.

This clonotype was observed a handful of times. The chain uses TRBV18 and TRBJ1-1; D remains unclear. The germline CDR1 and CDR2 sequences are KGHSH and LQKENI. Trimming took off 2 bases at V and 5 bases at J, with 12 bases between the two ends. The CDR3 is made up of 14 amino acids. CDR3 nucleotide sequence: TGTGCCAGCTCACCAGGAACGGGTTGGACTGAAGCTTTCTTT. Encoded protein: CASSPGTGWTEAFF.

This clonotype has just a few counts. CDR3 bases: TGCAGTGCTAGAGCTCTCACAGGACAGGGTACTTACGAGCAGTACTTC. Translated, it gives CSARALTGQGTYEQYF. The chain joins TRBV20-1 to TRBJ2-7; TRBD1 matches at 8 bases. The CDR3 extends over 16 amino acids. V shed 1 base, J shed 4 bases, and the junction held 12 bases outside the gene matches. Germline CDR1 DFQATT, CDR2 SNEGSKA (reference sequence).

As to this clonotype: A clone one base away is much larger, so this may be a read error. The chain is built from TRBV12-3 or TRBV12-4 and TRBJ1-6; D possibly corresponds to TRBD1 (6 bases). V was clipped by 8 bases and J by 11 bases, with 19 bases between them. CDR3 size: 14 residues. In DNA form, the CDR3 reads TGTGCCAGCGTAGGGACAACTAACCATCCACCCCTCCACTTT. Residues: CASVGTTNHPPLHF.

This clonotype was counted a few times. V usage is TRBV20-1 and J usage is TRBJ2-1, with D tentatively TRBD1 (5 bases). Trimming stripped 1 base from V and 6 bases from J, with 16 bases between. CDR3 length: 15 amino acids. Germline values: CDR1 DFQATT, CDR2 SNEGSKA (reference sequence). CDR3 nucleotide sequence: TGCAGTGCTAGAGTGGCCAGGGCCTACCCCAATGAGCAGTTCTTC. This gives the protein CSARVARAYPNEQFF.

This chain connects TRBV11-1 to TRBJ1-1; D is ambiguous. Germline assignment: CDR1 SGHAT and CDR2 FQDESV (reference sequence). V gave up 3 bases and J gave up 4 bases, with 12 bases separating them. This CDR3 has 14 residues. The CDR3 loop is CASSFKTVGTEAFF. The CDR3 bases are TGTGCCAGCAGCTTTAAAACCGTGGGCACTGAAGCTTTCTTT.

Ten or more counts support this clonotype. This CDR3 reads CASSREAYSYEQYF. As DNA, the CDR3 is TGTGCCAGCAGCCGTGAAGCGTACTCCTACGAGCAGTACTTC. The chain combines TRBV7-2 with TRBJ2-7; D unresolved. V gave up 5 bases and J gave up 0 bases, with 11 bases separating them. This CDR3 spans 14 amino acids. The germline gives CDR1 SGHTA, CDR2 FQGNSA. Full variable domain (missing parts from reference TRBV7-2 and TRBJ2-7): GAGVSQSPSNKVTEKGKDVELRCDPISGHTALYWYRQSLGQGLEFLIYFQGNSAPDKSGLPSDRFSAERTGGSVSTLTIQRTQQEDSAVYLCASSREAYSYEQYFGPGTRLTVT.

The chain employs TRBV10-3 and TRBJ2-3; 7 nucleotides agree with TRBD2. Germline values: CDR1 ENHRY, CDR2 SYGVKD. The CDR3 extends over 14 amino acids. Trimming at V came to 7 bases and at J to 2 bases, leaving 6 bases not matched to a gene. CDR3 loop: CAIMSGTATDTQYF. CDR3 sequence (DNA): TGTGCCATCATGAGCGGGACTGCCACAGATACGCAGTATTTT.

This clonotype occurred a few times. The rearrangement joins TRBV30 to TRBJ2-5; 15 bases map to TRBD2. Germline loops: CDR1 GTSNPN, CDR2 SVGIG (reference sequence). This CDR3 contains 15 residues. The trim removed 5 bases at V and 5 bases at J, leaving 6 bases unmatched. The CDR3 DNA reads as TGTGCCTGGTGGACTAGCGGGAGGGCACGGGAGACCCAGTACTTC. Protein product: CAWWTSGRARETQYF.

Ten or more counts support this clonotype. The chain is built from TRBV24-1 and TRBJ2-5; D ambiguous. With 0 bases removed from V and 0 bases from J, the gap between germline ends came to 4 bases. This CDR3 region has 14 residues. Germline CDR1 reads KGHDR; CDR2 reads SFDVKD. In DNA form, the CDR3 reads TGTGCCACCAGTGATTTGCGACACCAAGAGACCCAGTACTTC. Translating it yields CATSDLRHQETQYF.

This clonotype was seen repeatedly, ten times or more. The genes are TRBV7-9 and TRBJ2-3, with 10 bases fitting TRBD1. Trimming took 4 bases from V and 14 from J; bases not matched to a gene: 9. The CDR3 is 13 amino acids. Germline V gives CDR1 SEHNR, CDR2 FQNEAQ (reference sequence). CDR3 DNA: TGTGCCAGCAGCTCACTTAGACAGGGGGCCCCGTATTTT. Its translation is CASSSLRQGAPYF.